This T cell receptor (beta chain) is drawn from a study of OX40 agonist ivuxolimab in advanced cancers. Profiled with immunoSEQ multiplex PCR; TCRdb holds only in-frame clones, not every one. The repertoire holds tens of thousands of clones, with approximately 87% as singletons. CDR3 length equals 12 residues. V gave up 4 bases and J gave up 8 bases, with 12 bases separating them. Per germline, CDR1 SGHDT and CDR2 YYEEEE. This clone was detected only once. The rearrangement uses TRBV5-6 and TRBJ1-2; a possible D gene is TRBD1 (5 bases). This sequence originates from an adult with an advanced solid tumor such as melanoma, head and neck, liver or kidney cancer. Sequenced here: CD4+ or CD8+ T cells sorted from blood, sampled in a trial of the OX40 agonist ivuxolimab. The CDR3 spells CASSPRVGGYTF. The CDR3 nucleotides are TGTGCCAGCAGCCCCAGGGTGGGGGGCTACACCTTC. The entire variable domain, with the rest obtained from reference TRBV5-6 and TRBJ1-2, is as follows: DAGVTQSPTHLIKTRGQQVTLRCSPKSGHDTVSWYQQALGQGPQFIFQYYEEEERQRGNFPDRFSGHQFPNYSSELNVNALLLGDSALYLCASSPRVGGYTFGSGTRLTVV.